This entry concerns a single T cell receptor (beta chain). Study processing details: Amplified reference gene primers provided the basis for estimating nucleated cell counts. The protocol was immunoSEQ multiplex PCR, while the TCRdb copy is restricted to in-frame clones and leaves out a portion. D and trimming come from the DNA, and the V and J calls and clone size come from that table. In the table there are 140,000 to 150,000 clones, more than 75% of which are singletons. Per the germline V gene, CDR1 is LGHDT and CDR2 is YNNKEL (reference sequence). The CDR3 runs 14 residues. V lost 0 bases and J 7 bases, leaving 11 bases between the germline ends. This sample was included in a study of blood T cell repertoires in COVID-19. Overall study: Sites across the United States, Italy and Spain contributed samples from acute and convalescent COVID-19. The analysed material was cDNA or gDNA that came from T cells, B-cell-depleted T cells, or PBMCs.

The rearrangement links TRBV3-1 (or the pseudogene TRBV3-2) to TRBJ2-3; perhaps TRBD2 as D (6 bases). The clonotype comes from a human donor with acute or convalescent COVID-19. The donor label of this sample is uncertain. The sequenced material came from peripheral blood. CDR3 bases: TGTGCCAGCAGCCAAGATTGGACTACACATACGCAGTATTTT. Encoded protein: CASSQDWTTHTQYF.